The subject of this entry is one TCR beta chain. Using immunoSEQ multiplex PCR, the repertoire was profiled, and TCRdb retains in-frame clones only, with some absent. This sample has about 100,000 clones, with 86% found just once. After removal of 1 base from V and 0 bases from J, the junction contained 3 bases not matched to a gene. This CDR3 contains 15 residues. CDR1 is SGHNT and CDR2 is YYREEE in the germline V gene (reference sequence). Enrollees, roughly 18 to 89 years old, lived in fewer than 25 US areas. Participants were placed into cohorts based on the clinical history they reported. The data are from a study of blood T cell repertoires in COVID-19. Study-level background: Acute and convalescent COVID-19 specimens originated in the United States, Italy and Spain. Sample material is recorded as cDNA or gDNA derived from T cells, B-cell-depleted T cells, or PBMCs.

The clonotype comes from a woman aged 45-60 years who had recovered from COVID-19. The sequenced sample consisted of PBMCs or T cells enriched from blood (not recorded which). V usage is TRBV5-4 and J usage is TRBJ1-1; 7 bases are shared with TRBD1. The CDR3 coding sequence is TGTGCCAGCAGCTTGAGGACAGGTATGAACACTGAAGCTTTCTTT. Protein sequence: CASSLRTGMNTEAFF.